This TCR beta chain was obtained from a study of monozygotic twins with inflammatory bowel disease. Notes on this clonotype: Antigen unknown.

TCRdb reprocessed the 5' RACE reads, with one entry per CDR3 protein and no DNA. This listing includes approximately 400,000 distinct CDR3 sequences. Points from the study as a whole: Since immunosuppressive treatments differed, patient repertoires may have gained added variability.

Germline lookup yields CDR1 SEHNR and CDR2 FQNEAQ (reference sequence). The CDR3 loop spans 15 amino acids. The sequenced sample consisted of blood. This TCR derives from a human donor with ulcerative colitis or Crohn's disease, or a healthy co-twin of an affected twin (not recorded which). The J gene is TRBJ1-1, the V gene TRBV7-9; absent DNA, TCRdb's TRBD1 call cannot be checked. CDR3 sequence: CASSPGQGIDTEAFF.